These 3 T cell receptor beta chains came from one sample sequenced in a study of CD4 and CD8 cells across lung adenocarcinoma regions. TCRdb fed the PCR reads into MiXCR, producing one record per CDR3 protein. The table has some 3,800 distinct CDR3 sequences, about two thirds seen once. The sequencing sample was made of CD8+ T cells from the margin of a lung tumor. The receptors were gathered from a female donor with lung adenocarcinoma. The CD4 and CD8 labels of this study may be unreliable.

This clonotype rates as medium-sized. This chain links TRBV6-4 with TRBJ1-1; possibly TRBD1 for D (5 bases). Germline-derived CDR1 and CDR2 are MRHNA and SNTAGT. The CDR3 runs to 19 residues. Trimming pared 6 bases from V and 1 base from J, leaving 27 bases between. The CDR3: CASRSTVGPRGGGNTEAFF. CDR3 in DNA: TGTGCCAGCAGGAGCACCGTGGGGCCTCGGGGGGGGGGGAACACTGAAGCTTTCTTT.

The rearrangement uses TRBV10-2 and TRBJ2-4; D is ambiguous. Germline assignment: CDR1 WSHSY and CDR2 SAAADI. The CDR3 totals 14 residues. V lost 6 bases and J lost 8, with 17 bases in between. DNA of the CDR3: TGCGCCAGCAGCCCCGCCGTCACTAAAGACATTCAGTACTTC. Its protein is CASSPAVTKDIQYF.

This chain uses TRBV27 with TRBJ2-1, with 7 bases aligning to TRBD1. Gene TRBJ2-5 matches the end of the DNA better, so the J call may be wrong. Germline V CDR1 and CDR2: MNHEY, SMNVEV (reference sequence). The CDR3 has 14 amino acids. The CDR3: CASSSWTGSNDQYF. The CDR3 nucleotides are TGTGCCAGCAGTTCCTGGACAGGCAGTAATGACCAGTACTTC.